A single sample gave rise to the 9 T cell receptor beta chains below, sequenced in a study of cytomegalovirus exposure and HLA in healthy donors. Sequencing used immunoSEQ multiplex PCR; TCRdb keeps in-frame clones, though not all of them. The sample yields 110,000 or so clones, around 83% seen once. Sequencing input: PBMCs. The source is a woman between 18 and 29 years old in good health and CMV-seropositive.

This rearrangement joins TRBV28 to TRBJ2-7; possible D gene TRBD1, 6 bases. This CDR3 is built from 18 residues. CDR1 and CDR2 (germline): MDHEN, SYDVKM. V shed 5 bases and J shed 2 bases, with 25 bases lying between them. DNA of the CDR3: TGTGCCAGCAGTCCTATACTACCCTCGCAGGGGCTAACCTACGAGCAGTACTTC. It codes for CASSPILPSQGLTYEQYF.

The chain joins TRBV27 to TRBJ1-4, with TRBD1 matching over 8 bases. Trimming removed 0 bases from V and 5 bases from J; junction bases left unmatched: 2. The germline CDR1 and CDR2 sequences are MNHEY and SMNVEV (reference sequence). The CDR3 runs to 15 residues. The CDR3 coding sequence is TGTGCCAGCAGTTTATCGCGGGACAGGAATGAAAAACTGTTTTTT. It translates to CASSLSRDRNEKLFF.

The chain employs TRBV4-2 and TRBJ2-5; tentative D call: TRBD1 (6 bases). The germline gives CDR1 LGHNA, CDR2 YNFKEQ. V was clipped by 0 bases and J by 7 bases, with 15 bases between them. The CDR3 has 15 amino acids. CDR3 bases: TGTGCCAGCAGCCAAGACGGACAGATAGTTGGGACCCAGTACTTC. It specifies CASSQDGQIVGTQYF.

The chain links TRBV18 to TRBJ1-2; no reliable D call. The length of the CDR3 is 14 residues. V was shortened by 3 bases and J by 8 bases, with 16 bases between the two germline ends. Germline assignment: CDR1 KGHSH and CDR2 LQKENI. Here the CDR3 reads CASSPPGVAQGYTF. The CDR3 DNA sequence: TGTGCCAGCTCACCGCCCGGGGTGGCTCAAGGCTACACCTTC.

This clone was detected once. Here the CDR3 DNA reads TGTGCCAGCAGCTTGCCAGGGAACTATGGCTACACCTTC. It specifies CASSLPGNYGYTF. J is TRBJ1-2 and V is TRBV5-4; tentatively, D is TRBD1 (5 bases). Germline values: CDR1 SGHNT, CDR2 YYREEE (reference sequence). This CDR3 has 13 residues. Trimming left V 1 base short and J 2 bases short, with 6 bases between. Looking up the rest from reference TRBV5-4 and TRBJ1-2 gives the full variable domain: ETGVTQSPTHLIKTRGQQVTLRCSSQSGHNTVSWYQQALGQGPQFIFQYYREEENGRGNFPPRFSGLQFPNYSSELNVNALELDDSALYLCASSLPGNYGYTFGSGTRLTVV.

In this sample, this clone turned up once. The gene calls are TRBV9 and TRBJ2-5; D perhaps matches TRBD1 (6 bases). V was pared by 2 bases and J by 1 base, with 12 bases between. Germline loops: CDR1 SGDLS, CDR2 YYNGEE. The length of the CDR3 is 15 residues. This CDR3 is CASSVERTAQETQYF. For the CDR3, the DNA is TGTGCCAGCAGCGTCGAGCGGACAGCCCAAGAGACCCAGTACTTC.

The chain has TRBV9 and TRBJ2-3; 11 bases map to TRBD2. Germline values: CDR1 SGDLS, CDR2 YYNGEE. The CDR3 runs to 16 residues. The junction had 7 bases not matched to a gene; V was cut back by 4 bases and J by 3 bases. The CDR3 DNA reads as TGTGCCAGCAGCCTCGACACTAGCGGGGGAACAGATACGCAGTATTTT. Protein product: CASSLDTSGGTDTQYF.

The chain combines TRBV6-1 with TRBJ2-1, with D tentatively TRBD2 (6 bases). Germline V CDR1 and CDR2: MNHNS, SASEGT. Trimming left V 6 bases short and J 10 bases short, with 10 bases between. CDR3 length: 11 residues. The CDR3 here is CASREGNEQFF. For the CDR3, the DNA is TGTGCCAGCAGGGAGGGGAACGAGCAGTTCTTC.

The chain has TRBV14 and TRBJ2-2; tentatively, D is TRBD2 (6 bases). Trimming removed 5 bases from V and 5 bases from J, with 9 bases in between. Germline V gene sequence: CDR1 SGHDN, CDR2 FVKESK. The CDR3 runs 13 residues. CDR3 region: CASSAGTTGELFF. CDR3 nucleotides: TGTGCCAGCAGCGCCGGGACTACCGGGGAGCTGTTTTTT.